Shown below are 30 T cell receptor beta chains from a single sample sequenced in a study of beta chain features in type 1 diabetes. Study-level findings and limits: The study found moderately but significantly shorter TCRB CDR3s in all four CD4+ subsets of Type 1 diabetes patients.

No cognate antigen is known for these TCRs. Reverse transcribing all isolated RNA meant expressed TCRB transcripts were sequenced. TCRdb's table, derived via immunoSEQ multiplex PCR, lists solely in-frame clones and lacks some. This sample carries a few hundred thousand clones, 13% to 15% of them seen once, and the ten largest clones take 0.017%. The sample consisted of naive CD4+ T cells from blood. The receptors shown here come from a man under 40 with type 1 diabetes.

This clone was detected a few times. The chain employs TRBV7-2 and TRBJ2-5; the D gene is possibly TRBD2 (5 bases). The germline V gene has CDR1 SGHTA and CDR2 FQGNSA. The V gene lost 1 base and the J gene lost 0 bases, with 6 bases spanning the gap. CDR3 length equals 14 residues. The CDR3 region has the DNA TGTGCCAGCAGCTTAGGGAGGTACCAAGAGACCCAGTACTTC. Amino acid sequence: CASSLGRYQETQYF.

This clone was picked up many times. J is TRBJ2-5 and V is TRBV7-9, with 8 nucleotides matching TRBD1. The V and J ends lost 10 bases and 1 base, in that order; junction bases with no gene match: 11. CDR3 length equals 15 residues. Germline-derived CDR1 and CDR2 are SEHNR and FQNEAQ (reference sequence). CDR3 protein: CATSYRGQAQETQYF. The CDR3 DNA reads TGTGCCACCTCCTACAGGGGACAGGCCCAAGAGACCCAGTACTTC.

The gene calls are TRBV28 and TRBJ2-4, with 8 bases matching TRBD2. Germline lookup yields CDR1 MDHEN and CDR2 SYDVKM. V gave up 6 bases and J gave up 5 bases; unmatched junction bases: 9. This CDR3 contains 15 residues. The CDR3 DNA reads TGTGCCAGCAGCCCCCCGGGGGGGGGCGAAAACATTCAGTACTTC. Its protein is CASSPPGGGENIQYF.

This clone was seen a handful of times. The chain has TRBV2 and TRBJ1-4; D remains ambiguous. The CDR3 consists of 14 residues. Trimming removed 5 bases from V and 7 bases from J, with 14 bases in between. The V gene's germline CDR1 is SNHLY and CDR2 FYNNEI. The CDR3 DNA sequence: TGTGCCAGCAGTCTTCCGGGTGCCCTTGAAAAACTGTTTTTT. Its protein is CASSLPGALEKLFF.

The rearrangement links TRBV9 to TRBJ1-2; possible D gene TRBD1, 5 bases. Germline CDR1 is SGDLS and CDR2 is YYNGEE. This CDR3 has 13 residues. V gave up 2 bases and J gave up 8 bases, with 13 bases separating them. The CDR3 coding sequence is TGTGCCAGCAGCGTTCGCCAGGGAGGGGGCTACACCTTC. Encoded protein: CASSVRQGGGYTF.

The table lists this clone with a few counts. The gene calls are TRBV2 and TRBJ2-3; 12 bases fit TRBD2. Trimming removed 7 bases from V and 7 bases from J; junction bases left unmatched: 9. CDR3 length equals 15 residues. The germline V gene has CDR1 SNHLY and CDR2 FYNNEI. The CDR3 sequence is CASTPLAGGGYTQYF. The CDR3 bases are TGTGCCAGCACACCACTAGCGGGAGGAGGATATACGCAGTATTTT.

This clone was counted a few times. V usage is TRBV7-9 and J usage is TRBJ1-2; no reliable D call. V lost 1 base to trimming and J lost 8 bases, with 11 bases between them. The CDR3 contains 13 residues. Looked up from germline, CDR1 is SEHNR and CDR2 is FQNEAQ (reference sequence). CDR3 sequence: CASSLEATAGYTF. CDR3 DNA sequence: TGTGCCAGCAGCTTAGAAGCTACAGCAGGCTACACCTTC.

This clone was counted only a few times. The CDR3 nucleotides read TGCGCCAGCAGCTTGGGGACAGGGACCGTCGAGACCCAGTACTTC. It encodes CASSLGTGTVETQYF. The chain combines TRBV5-1 with TRBJ2-5; 8 nucleotides agree with TRBD1. CDR1 is SGHRS and CDR2 is YFSETQ in the germline V gene. The CDR3 length is 15 residues. V lost 0 bases to trimming and J lost 5 bases; unmatched junction nucleotides: 6.

This clone was picked up a small number of times. The J gene is TRBJ2-1, the V gene TRBV7-2; 8 positions match TRBD2. The CDR3 runs 17 residues. The germline gives CDR1 SGHTA, CDR2 FQGNSA. V lost 3 bases, J lost 2 bases, and 9 bases stayed unmatched. The CDR3 protein is CASSFLDTSGTYNEQFF. DNA for the CDR3: TGTGCCAGCAGCTTCCTAGACACTAGCGGCACCTACAATGAGCAGTTCTTC.

Only a few counts were recorded for this clone. This chain connects TRBV6-1 to TRBJ2-5; 9 bases match TRBD1. Germline lookup yields CDR1 MNHNS and CDR2 SASEGT. V trimming: 6 bases; J trimming: 4 bases; junction bases outside the gene matches: 9. The CDR3 has 15 residues. In DNA form, the CDR3 reads TGTGCCAGCAGGAGAACCGGGACAGGGACAGAGACCCAGTACTTC. Translating it yields CASRRTGTGTETQYF.

This clone has more than one count but fewer than ten. V gene TRBV5-4 combines with J gene TRBJ2-1, with a possible D match to TRBD1 (6 bases). The ends were cut back, 1 base at V and 2 bases at J, with 10 bases in the middle. From germline, CDR1 is SGHNT and CDR2 YYREEE (reference sequence). CDR3 length: 15 residues. The CDR3: CASSLKGGPYNEQFF. In nucleotides, the CDR3 is TGTGCCAGCAGCTTGAAAGGGGGTCCCTACAATGAGCAGTTCTTC.

The J gene is TRBJ1-4, the V gene TRBV6-1; TRBD1 might be the D (5 bases). CDR3 size: 17 residues. In germline, CDR1 is MNHNS, CDR2 SASEGT. Trimming shortened V by 3 bases and J by 0 bases, and 14 bases separated the two germline ends. The CDR3 sequence is CASSELRTSATNEKLFF. CDR3 sequence (DNA): TGTGCCAGCAGTGAGTTAAGGACATCGGCAACTAATGAAAAACTGTTTTTT.

The chain recombines TRBV2 with TRBJ1-4; D is undetermined. This CDR3 comprises 15 residues. The germline CDR1 and CDR2 sequences are SNHLY and FYNNEI. Trimming stripped 1 base from V and 8 bases from J, with 14 bases between. CDR3: CASSEVSRFGEKLFF. The CDR3 DNA sequence: TGTGCCAGCAGTGAAGTTTCGAGGTTTGGAGAAAAACTGTTTTTT.

The chain couples TRBV2 to TRBJ1-1; TRBD1 is a possible D gene (5 bases). This CDR3 region has 13 residues. Per germline, CDR1 SNHLY and CDR2 FYNNEI. Between the trimmed V and J ends, which lost 5 bases and 2 bases, there was a span of 9 bases. The CDR3, as DNA: TGTGCCAGCAGTCAGGGACTTAACACTGAAGCTTTCTTT. Translated: CASSQGLNTEAFF.

The chain couples TRBV5-4 to TRBJ2-3, with 7 bases lining up with TRBD2. CDR1 SGHNT and CDR2 YYREEE come from the germline V gene (reference sequence). This CDR3 contains 16 residues. Germline trimming cut 0 bases from V and 0 bases from J; bases unmatched to any gene: 4. The CDR3 DNA sequence: TGTGCCAGCAGCTTGGGACTAGCCTCCAGCACAGATACGCAGTATTTT. As protein: CASSLGLASSTDTQYF.

A note on this clone: This is likely a read error, given that the CDR3 carries no conserved phenylalanine or tryptophan at its end. The limits of the CDR3 on the DNA are not certain, so only TCRdb's listed CDR3 is given. The V call is TRBV10-3, the J call TRBJ1-2. The CDR3 is made up of 14 amino acids, end residues included. Germline V CDR1 and CDR2: ENHRY, SYGVKD. The CDR3 sequence is CAISEFRDPQLVHL.

The CDR3 DNA follows: TGTGCCAGCAACAACCAGGGGTCGTCCGAGCAGTACTTC. Translated: CASNNQGSSEQYF. V is TRBV7-8 and J is TRBJ2-7, with D possibly matching TRBD1 (6 bases). This CDR3 comprises 13 residues. The germline V and J ends were trimmed by 7 bases and 6 bases, with 16 bases remaining between them. Germline loops: CDR1 SGHVS, CDR2 FQNEAQ.

The rearrangement joins TRBV7-9 to TRBJ2-1, with D maybe TRBD2 (6 bases). The CDR3 runs to 17 residues. Trimming took off 2 bases at V and 5 bases at J, with 19 bases between the two ends. Germline loops: CDR1 SEHNR, CDR2 FQNEAQ (reference sequence). The CDR3 DNA sequence: TGTGCCAGCAGCTTAATCGGGGGAAGGACCGCTGACAATGAGCAGTTCTTC. It is translated as CASSLIGGRTADNEQFF.

The chain joins TRBV7-9 to TRBJ1-4; 9 bases align to TRBD1. The germline V gene has CDR1 SEHNR and CDR2 FQNEAQ (reference sequence). The V and J ends lost 5 bases and 8 bases, in that order; junction bases with no gene match: 9. The CDR3 totals 15 residues. The CDR3 nucleotides read TGTGCCAGCAGCATACCGGGACAGGGAGAGGAAAAACTGTTTTTT. Residues: CASSIPGQGEEKLFF.

This clone was seen a few times. This chain links TRBV9 with TRBJ2-2, with 9 positions matching TRBD2. Losses at the gene ends were 4 bases for V and 7 bases for J; bases not matched to a gene: 14. Germline CDR1 SGDLS, CDR2 YYNGEE. The CDR3 is 17 amino acids. The CDR3: CASSPTSSGTINGELFF. The CDR3 DNA follows: TGTGCCAGCAGCCCGACGTCTAGCGGGACGATCAACGGGGAGCTGTTTTTT.

This clone was observed a few times. This chain uses TRBV15 with TRBJ2-5; possible D gene TRBD1, 5 bases. The germline CDR1 and CDR2 sequences are LNHNV and YYDKDF (reference sequence). The ends were cut back, 2 bases at V and 0 bases at J, with 10 bases in the middle. The CDR3 extends over 15 amino acids. The chain's CDR3 is CATSRIRQYQETQYF. The CDR3 coding sequence is TGTGCCACCAGCAGAATCAGACAGTACCAAGAGACCCAGTACTTC.

This clone was counted only a few times. The chain employs TRBV6-5 and TRBJ2-7, with no clear D. This CDR3 is 15 amino acids long. Per germline, CDR1 MNHEY and CDR2 SVGAGI. Between the trimmed V and J ends, which lost 2 bases and 0 bases, there was a span of 11 bases. The CDR3 protein is CASSYQSVYSYEQYF. The CDR3 DNA is TGTGCCAGCAGTTACCAGTCCGTATACTCCTACGAGCAGTACTTC.

The genes are TRBV18 and TRBJ1-1; the match to TRBD1 covers 10 bases. Germline CDR1 is KGHSH and CDR2 is LQKENI. The CDR3 sequence is 14 residues long. Trimming took 3 bases from V and 7 from J; bases not matched to a gene: 5. The CDR3 is CASSPVGQGGEAFF. The CDR3 nucleotides read TGTGCCAGCTCACCGGTTGGACAGGGGGGTGAAGCTTTCTTT.

This clone was seen more than once but under ten times. The chain links TRBV28 to TRBJ2-7; D is uncertain. Trimming stripped 1 base from V and 0 bases from J, with 10 bases between. The CDR3 sequence is 15 residues long. The V gene's germline CDR1 is MDHEN and CDR2 SYDVKM. CDR3 sequence: CASSLYSGLSYEQYF. CDR3 nucleotides: TGTGCCAGCAGTTTATATTCAGGTCTCTCCTACGAGCAGTACTTC. Supplemented by reference TRBV28 and TRBJ2-7, the full variable domain reads DVKVTQSSRYLVKRTGEKVFLECVQDMDHENMFWYRQDPGLGLRLIYFSYDVKMKEKGDIPEGYSVSREKKERFSLILESASTNQTSMYLCASSLYSGLSYEQYFGPGTRLTVT.

In its sample, this clone was seen a few times. The gene calls are TRBV9 and TRBJ2-2, with a weak D call TRBD1 (7 bases). With 3 bases removed from V and 3 bases from J, the gap between germline ends came to 15 bases. CDR1 is SGDLS and CDR2 is YYNGEE in the germline V gene. There are 16 residues in the CDR3. The CDR3 is CASSAGGDRYTGELFF. In DNA form, the CDR3 reads TGTGCCAGCAGCGCCGGAGGGGACAGATACACCGGGGAGCTGTTTTTT.

CDR3 nucleotide sequence: TGTGCCAGCAGCGTAGAACGGGAGGGCCCCAGGGAGCAGTTCTTC. Residues: CASSVEREGPREQFF. The genes are TRBV9 and TRBJ2-1; 8 bases agree with TRBD2. J gave up 10 bases and V 0 bases, and 9 bases lay outside the gene matches. Germline assignment: CDR1 SGDLS and CDR2 YYNGEE. The CDR3 has 15 amino acids.

The chain carries TRBV5-4 and TRBJ2-1; D ambiguous. Deletions cut 0 bases from V and 0 bases from J, with 10 bases between. Looked up from germline, CDR1 is SGHNT and CDR2 is YYREEE (reference sequence). The CDR3 is 16 residues long. In nucleotides, the CDR3 is TGTGCCAGCAGCTTGGTCCCTACGAACTCCTACAATGAGCAGTTCTTC. This sequence encodes CASSLVPTNSYNEQFF.

This chain joins TRBV18 and TRBJ1-1; 8 bases are shared with TRBD1. With V trimmed by 5 bases and J by 4 bases, 3 bases remained unmatched. The germline CDR1 and CDR2 sequences are KGHSH and LQKENI. The CDR3 spans 13 residues. CDR3 sequence (DNA): TGTGCCAGCTCAACTACAGGGGGCACTGAAGCTTTCTTT. As protein: CASSTTGGTEAFF.

J is TRBJ2-3 and V is TRBV28; D perhaps matches TRBD2 (5 bases). Germline CDR1 reads MDHEN; CDR2 reads SYDVKM. CDR3 length: 13 amino acids. The V gene lost 9 bases and the J gene lost 1 base, with 11 bases spanning the gap. CDR3 in DNA: TGTGCCAGTGAGGACTCCCGCACAGATACGCAGTATTTT. Residues: CASEDSRTDTQYF.

This clone occurred a few times. The chain recombines TRBV6-5 with TRBJ1-5, with 7 nucleotides matching TRBD1. The CDR3 covers 14 residues. J lost 6 bases, V lost 4 bases, and 6 bases had no gene match. Germline CDR1 MNHEY, CDR2 SVGAGI. As DNA, the CDR3 is TGTGCCAGCAGTTTTACAGGGGTTGGTCAGCCCCAGCATTTT. This codes for CASSFTGVGQPQHF.